This T cell receptor beta chain was identified during a study of OX40 agonist ivuxolimab in advanced cancers. As for the study in general: Patients with hepatocellular carcinoma, melanoma, renal cell or head and neck cancer made up the dose-escalation patients. The study, taken as a whole, reports: Clonal expansion among partial responders at 0.1-3.0 mg/kg ranked near the lowest. The expanded peripheral T cells' antigen specificity was not determined. CD8+ T cells were the subset that, on average, had more expanded clones than CD4+.

Comment on this clone: What it binds is not known.

Assay used: immunoSEQ multiplex PCR; TCRdb lists only in-frame clones, some missing. The table shows around 70,000 clones, with roughly 86% occurring only once. The sample was CD4+ or CD8+ T cells sorted from blood, taken in a trial of the OX40 agonist ivuxolimab. The sequence was collected from an adult with an advanced solid tumor such as melanoma, head and neck, liver or kidney cancer.

CDR3 nucleotide sequence: TGTGCCAGCAGCTTATTGGGCGATTCTGGAAACACCATATATTTT. It specifies CASSLLGDSGNTIYF. V usage is TRBV7-8 and J usage is TRBJ1-3, with D unresolved. With 2 bases removed from V and 1 base from J, the gap between germline ends came to 9 bases. The CDR3 extends over 15 amino acids. CDR1 and CDR2 from the germline V gene are SGHVS and FQNEAQ.